The 3 T cell receptor beta chains reported below all come from one sample, sequenced in a study of T cells after yellow fever vaccination (dated by TCRdb to 2018 to 2020). What this sample's treatment or condition label stands for: live attenuated yellow fever vaccine strain. Receptor libraries were prepared by 5' RACE. Sequencer: Illumina HiSeq 2500. TCRdb cleaned the public reads at Q25 with fastp, built clones with MiXCR and kept in-frame beta chains. Rows merge per CDR3 protein into single entries with the most common DNA and genes. Across this sample there are hundreds of thousands of distinct CDR3 sequences, with roughly 14% seen only once. The top ten hold over 11% of the sample. The input for sequencing was PBMCs, taken on the day of the yellow fever booster vaccination. These receptors originate from a man aged 30 to 39 who received the YFV17D yellow fever vaccine.

The chain employs TRBV24-1 and TRBJ2-2; 8 bases fit TRBD2. V trimming: 2 bases; J trimming: 7 bases; junction bases outside the gene matches: 8. Germline V gene sequence: CDR1 KGHDR, CDR2 SFDVKD. The CDR3 is 16 amino acids. The CDR3 region has the DNA TGTGCCACCAGTGATTGGAGCGGGAGTCTGGGCGGGGAGCTGTTTTTT. Amino acid sequence: CATSDWSGSLGGELFF.

This chain uses TRBV3-1 with TRBJ2-1; tentatively, D is TRBD1 (6 bases). CDR3 length: 13 residues. V lost 0 bases, J lost 14 bases, and 14 bases lay in between. Germline V gives CDR1 LGHDT, CDR2 YNNKEL (reference sequence). CDR3 loop: CASSQELRDKEFF. CDR3 nucleotides: TGTGCCAGCAGCCAAGAGCTCCGGGACAAGGAGTTCTTC.

The CDR3 DNA reads TGTGCAAGTCGCTTAGGTGACAGCTATGGCTACACCTTC. Residues: CASRLGDSYGYTF. J is TRBJ1-2 and V is TRBV12-2; the table calls TRBD1, which could not be checked here. TRBV12-2 corresponds to a pseudogene. This CDR3 contains 13 residues.